Listed below are T cell receptor beta chains from one sample, sequenced in a study of T cells in narcolepsy. The method was immunoSEQ multiplex PCR; TCRdb's version includes in-frame clones alone and lacks a portion of them. The repertoire holds about 40,000 clones, with approximately 89% as singletons. The sequencing input was CD45RA- memory CD4+ T cells from PBMCs. The receptor source for this set is a human donor with narcolepsy. CDR3s include the opening cysteine and the closing phenylalanine or tryptophan. Fields, in order: clone size, D gene, J gene, V gene, CDR3 DNA, CDR3 protein. The D gene is left open where the match is weak. Size is stated for part of the rows, as once, few or many counts, or as a class when the clone is expanded.

.	.	TRBJ1-5	TRBV28	TGTGCCAGCAGTTTTGGCTTGAGTCAGCCCCAGCATTTT	CASSFGLSQPQHF
.	.	TRBJ1-1	TRBV19	TGTGCCAGTAAAGCAGTCTCGGTGAGAACTGAAGCTTTCTTT	CASKAVSVRTEAFF
few	.	TRBJ1-2	TRBV5-4	TGTGCCAGCAGCTTGCAGGTCGCAGGGTCATATGGCTACACCTTC	CASSLQVAGSYGYTF
.	.	TRBJ2-5	TRBV7-7	TGTGCCAGCAGCCCCCCGGCGGAGACCCAGTACTTC	CASSPPAETQYF
.	.	TRBJ2-1	TRBV7-9	TGTGCCAGCAGCCGGAGGGACCCCCGAGGGGAGCAGTTCTTC	CASSRRDPRGEQFF
.	TRBD2	TRBJ2-7	TRBV6-4	TGTGCCAGCAGTGCCCAAAAGCGGGGCTCCTACGAGCAGTACTTC	CASSAQKRGSYEQYF
.	TRBD1	TRBJ1-2	TRBV6-1	TGTGCCAGCAACCGACAGGGCGGTACTAACTATGGCTACACCTTC	CASNRQGGTNYGYTF
.	.	TRBJ2-7	TRBV6-6	TGTGCCAGCAGTTACTCGACCAGGGGCGAGCAGTACTTC	CASSYSTRGEQYF
few	.	TRBJ1-6	TRBV27	TGTGCCAGCGGGCAGAGTTCACCCCTCCACTTT	CASGQSSPLHF
.	.	TRBJ2-7	TRBV6-6	TGTGCCAGCAGTGGAAGACAGGATACGCCCTACGAGCAGTACTTC	CASSGRQDTPYEQYF
.	.	TRBJ2-7	TRBV7-2	TGTGCCAGCAGCCAGGAGACCTACGAGCAGTACTTC	CASSQETYEQYF
.	TRBD1	TRBJ2-7	TRBV15	TGTGCCACCAGCAGAAGGACAGGGGGGTTAGACGAGCAGTACTTC	CATSRRTGGLDEQYF
.	TRBD1	TRBJ1-6	TRBV7-8	TGTGCCAGCAGCGCCAGGGGATCCGGGACAGGGACCCCCACCCGAGGATCACCCCTCCACTTT	CASSARGSGTGTPTRGSPLHF
.	.	TRBJ2-7	TRBV7-8	TGTGCCAGCAGCTCTACAGGGACTAAAACCTACGAGCAGTACTTC	CASSSTGTKTYEQYF
few	.	TRBJ1-1	TRBV2	TGTGCCAGCAGTGAAGCGGGCAGGGGCGCTGAAGCTTTCTTT	CASSEAGRGAEAFF
.	.	TRBJ1-1	TRBV10-3	TGTGCCATCAGTGACCCCCACGGAGAAGGGACTGAAGCTTTCTTT	CAISDPHGEGTEAFF
.	TRBD2	TRBJ2-7	TRBV6-5	TGTGCCAGCACCCGCGGAGCGGGATACGAGCAGTACTTC	CASTRGAGYEQYF
few	TRBD1	TRBJ2-7	TRBV10-3	TGTGCCATCCGTTCGCGGGCAGGGGGAAAGTACGAGCAGTACTTC	CAIRSRAGGKYEQYF
.	.	TRBJ1-1	TRBV5-5	TGTGCCAGCAGCTTCCAGCAGAACACTGAAGCTTTCTTT	CASSFQQNTEAFF
.	.	TRBJ1-2	TRBV9	TGTGCCAGCAGCCACCCGGATGGGAATGGCTACACCTTC	CASSHPDGNGYTF
once	.	TRBJ1-2	TRBV29-1	TGCAGCGTTACGGACGATCTTTCTCAAACCTTTAACTATGGCTACACCTTC	CSVTDDLSQTFNYGYTF
.	.	TRBJ1-4	TRBV6-1	TGTGCCACGGAGGATTTGGGGGTGGGTAATGAAAAACTGTTTTTT	CATEDLGVGNEKLFF
.	TRBD1	TRBJ1-5	TRBV5-4	TGTGCCAGCAGCTTCTCCGGGACAGGATACAATCAGCCCCAGCATTTT	CASSFSGTGYNQPQHF